What follows is one T cell receptor beta chain and its context. This record comes from a study of blood T cell repertoires in COVID-19. Study information: The origin of the acute and convalescent COVID-19 samples was the United States, Italy and Spain. In each case, the material was cDNA or gDNA derived from T cells, B-cell-depleted T cells, or PBMCs.

Methods used by the authors: Estimates of nucleated cell counts were drawn from the amplification of reference gene primers. The table came from immunoSEQ multiplex PCR; TCRdb's copy has only in-frame clones and leaves some out. That table gives V, J and clone size, and the DNA gave D and trimming. The sample lists about 150,000 clones, about 85% occurring once. Trimming cost V 4 bases and J 5 bases; bases outside gene matches: 10. Germline V lookup: CDR1 SGDLS, CDR2 YYNGEE. The CDR3 contains 17 residues. The sequenced material came from peripheral blood. The source is a man aged 60 to 69 with COVID-19, enrolled during active disease. This sequence joins TRBV9 and TRBJ1-6; 9 bases are a match to TRBD1. CDR3 nucleotides: TGTGCCAGCAGCCTCCGGACAGGGGTAAGCGATAATTCACCCCTCCACTTT. This sequence encodes CASSLRTGVSDNSPLHF.